This T cell receptor (beta chain) was recorded in a study of tissue T cells after allogeneic stem cell transplantation. Study-level results: The patient cohort was small and clinically heterogeneous, with limited sampling depth.

This clone has a handful of counts. The antigen is unknown. Gene names are mouse gene names. The read finishes 1 residue shy of the CDR3 end, and the germline J gene is used to complete it. The method was immunoSEQ multiplex PCR; TCRdb's version includes in-frame clones alone and lacks a portion of them. The repertoire includes around 6,000 clones, roughly 52% of them detected once, and 10% sits in the top ten. This CDR3 region has 13 residues. Germline loops: CDR1 KGHPV, CDR2 FQNQEV (reference sequence). Between the trimmed V and J ends, which lost 4 bases and 3 bases, there was a span of 7 bases. Time point in this sample: mouse harvest day 7 after allogeneic transplant. Each mouse received 10^7 T-cell-depleted marrow cells plus 10^6 splenic CD5+ T cells by tail vein. This mouse GVHD model was MHC-mismatched B6 to BALB/c, profiled day 7 or 14.

The chain links TRBV26 to TRBJ1-5; no firm D call. This clonotype was sampled from a female BALB/c mouse given C57BL/6 T cells with graft-versus-host disease after an allogeneic hematopoietic cell transplant. The material sequenced was gut tissue. Partial CDR3 DNA: TGTGCCAGCAGTCGGAATTCCAACCAGGCTCCGCTT. Its protein product is CASSRNSNQAPL. The full CDR3 sequence reads CASSRNSNQAPLF. The full variable domain, with the rest looked up from reference TRBV26 and TRBJ1-5, is NSKVIQTPRYLVKGQGQKAKMRCIPEKGHPVVFWYQQNKNNEFKFLINFQNQEVLQQIDMTEKRFSAECPSNSPCSLEIQSSEAGDSALYLCASSRNSNQAPLFGEGTRLSVL.